The sequence of this TCR beta chain was determined in a study of cytomegalovirus exposure and HLA in healthy donors. Study findings and constraints: Presence/absence analyses supposed approximately even sequencing depth among donors.

Both 60 Vbeta primers and 13 Jbeta primers went into the PCR. The assay was immunoSEQ multiplex PCR, and TCRdb's table has in-frame clones only and misses some. The sample has more than 150,000 clones; 65% to 85% are singletons. This clone has a single count. Its antigen is unidentified. Germline-derived CDR1 and CDR2 are SGHTA and FQGTGA. V gave up 5 bases and J gave up 7 bases; unmatched junction bases: 13. CDR3 length equals 17 residues. The chain has TRBV7-3 and TRBJ2-1; 11 nucleotides align to TRBD1. The source material was PBMCs. This receptor was obtained from a woman aged 25 to 39 in good health and CMV-seropositive. The CDR3 DNA reads TGTGCCAGCAGCGTCCCAATCGGACAGGGGGCGAGGAATGAGCAGTTCTTC. Protein product: CASSVPIGQGARNEQFF.